The source of this T cell receptor (beta chain) is a study of blood T cell repertoires in COVID-19. As for the study in general: The samples span acute and convalescent COVID-19 from the United States, Italy and Spain. PBMCs, B-cell-depleted T cells, or T cells provided the cDNA or gDNA that made up the material.

Methods used by the authors: Estimation of nucleated cell counts relied on the amplification of reference gene primers. Only in-frame clones appear in the TCRdb table, and some are missing; sequencing was by immunoSEQ multiplex PCR. V, J and clone size are those of that table, while D and trimming were read from the DNA. The sample gives tens of thousands of clones, about 90% of which show up once; roughly 5.3% is in the top ten. The TCR was taken from an elderly man in a cohort sampled during active COVID-19. Sequencing was carried out using peripheral blood.

CDR3 nucleotides: TGTGCCAGCAGCATTAGCGGCTTCGCTTCCTACGAGCAGTACTTC. Protein product: CASSISGFASYEQYF. The genes are TRBV27 and TRBJ2-7, with D tentatively TRBD2 (6 bases). V was shortened by 6 bases and J by 1 base, with 16 bases between the two germline ends. CDR1 and CDR2 from the germline V gene are MNHEY and SMNVEV (reference sequence). The CDR3 runs 15 residues.